These T cell receptor beta chains were read from a single sample in a study of T-cell memory formation after mild COVID-19. TCRdb itself ran the 5' RACE reads through MiXCR, one entry per CDR3 protein. In the table there are about 190,000 distinct CDR3 sequences, around 27% of which are singletons. Material for sequencing was PBMCs or a T cell subset sorted from them (not recorded which). These receptors all come from an adult woman who had mild COVID-19 (a few samples of this study predate the infection). Cell type and time point are not known. The conserved cysteine and the conserved F or W are not part of the CDR3 here. Expanded clones get a size class; other rows say once, few or many, or leave the size out.

clone_size,v_call,j_call,cdr3_aa
-,TRBV6-1,TRBJ1-6,ASKGGNDSPLH
-,TRBV4-3,TRBJ1-2,ASSRDRVYGYT
once,TRBV10-3,TRBJ1-1,AIRADPGGTEAF
few,TRBV5-1,TRBJ2-1,ASSQETYNEQF
few,TRBV12-3/TRBV12-4,TRBJ2-2,ASSLTGTTGELF
few,TRBV20-1,TRBJ1-3,SAQLGRAGNTIY
-,TRBV10-2,TRBJ1-1,ASTWTKNTEAF
-,TRBV27,TRBJ2-7,ASRLRPHREQY
-,TRBV29-1,TRBJ2-3,SVEDAGTQIRSILGDTQY
-,TRBV7-9,TRBJ2-2,ASSRLRRTDKGNTWELF
few,TRBV4-1,TRBJ1-5,ASSPPWDRGRDGNQPQH
many,TRBV5-5,TRBJ2-1,ASSATSGAYNEQF
-,TRBV12-3/TRBV12-4,TRBJ2-1,ASSLRSAGLAEYNEQF
-,TRBV5-1,TRBJ2-4,ASSLVAGLAKNIQY